The entry below describes one T cell receptor (beta chain). The antigen remains unidentified. The germline V gene encodes CDR1 MNHEY and CDR2 SMNVEV (reference sequence). The CDR3 has 17 residues. The V gene lost 6 bases and the J gene lost 0 bases, with 20 bases spanning the gap. These data are taken from a study of cytomegalovirus exposure and HLA in healthy donors. Notes on the study in general: Relative to equally common others, HLA-associated TCR beta chains showed greater clonal expansion in a later analysis. TCR association rates varied by HLA locus in a later analysis, with DRB1 highest and HLA-C lowest.

Primers: 60 Vbeta forward and 13 Jbeta reverse. Clones were read by immunoSEQ multiplex PCR, and TCRdb kept only the in-frame ones, dropping some. The sample has 150,000 or so clones, roughly 80% seen once. The clonotype comes from a male donor in good health and CMV-seronegative. V gene TRBV27 combines with J gene TRBJ1-1, with a tentative D call TRBD1 (5 bases). Sample: PBMCs. CDR3 region: CASRLRGGATVNTEAFF. CDR3 nucleotides: TGTGCCAGCAGACTCAGAGGTGGCGCGACAGTGAACACTGAAGCTTTCTTT.